The source of this T cell receptor (beta chain) is a study of shared clonotypes between healthy human individuals (dated by TCRdb to the early 2020s). In the study overall: A few men and two women, aged 18 to 49 years, made up the cohort. Each donor's leukapheresis produced roughly between roughly 0.85 and 10 billion PBMCs. The study deeply sequenced blood TCR repertoires of about 5 healthy adults to estimate repertoire size and the extent of clonotype sharing between individuals. Libraries were prepared and TCR repertoires were sequenced by different laboratories using diverse techniques, in order to increase sequencing depth and limit assay-specific biases. For each donor, CD4 naive and CD4 memory were each run on three plates, CD8 naive on two plates, and CD8 memory on one plate. General conclusions and limits of the study: Sampling was restricted to blood, and TCR repertoires in tissue are likely to differ from TCR repertoires in blood. Rarefaction of sorted-subset datasets indicated incomplete sequencing despite the large sequencing depth. The genetic and exposure-history diversity represented was limited by the small number of donors. Higher generation probabilities were observed for clonotypes shared by all four sorted-subset donors than for non-shared clonotypes. Sharing across several donors was observed for 4.5% to 6.5% of naive CD4, over 3% of naive CD8, about 2.3% of memory CD4, and about 0.38% of memory CD8 clonotypes. Naive subsets generally had larger estimated clonotype richness than memory subsets. Pairwise subsampling indicated that sequencing depth was expected to affect the degree of clonotype sharing among donors.

As concerns this clone: It has no known antigen specificity. Base qualities are not provided; no much larger clone lies one nucleotide away.

TCR CDR3 regions were amplified from genomic DNA by multiplex PCR using the deep immunoSEQ assay. Genomic DNA extracted from each cell subset was distributed evenly over all wells of several immunoSEQ 96-well plates, and each plate served as one replicate. For sorted subsets, roughly 200 ng of genomic DNA, equivalent to some 30,000 T cell genomes, went into each replicate PCR. The purified libraries were quantified using a Qubit 3.0 fluorometer, sized with a Bioanalyzer 2100, and then quantified again using the KAPA Library Quantification kit. A separate single-read 150-cycle Illumina NextSeq 550 flow cell was used to sequence each immunoSEQ 96-well plate. The paper's processing steps were these. Because the immunoSEQ output held only junctional sequences and lacked quality scores, the filtering could not match the filtering applied to full-length reads. Sequences were annotated with PyIR, a Python wrapper for IgBLAST v1.9, and V/J genes and CDR3 were assigned using IMGT germline references. Reads with weak V/J assignments (E-value above 1e-6), missing CDR3, stop codons, out-of-frame junctions, or ambiguous translated residues were removed. V3J clonotypes were defined by identical inferred V gene, J gene, and CDR3 amino acid sequence. Percentage overlap between repertoires was calculated by dividing the number of shared unique clonotypes by the size of the smaller repertoire. RTK rarefaction, the Chao1 estimator, and Recon v2.1 estimates of unobserved clonotypes were used to assess repertoire richness. Generation probabilities were computed with OLGA for all TCRbeta clonotypes obtained by the gDNA method from several donors. As stored in TCRdb, this immuneACCESS dataset retains in-frame rearrangements with V and J assigned. A fraction of the clones does not appear; measured against another copy, unresolved V genes explain less than half of the discrepancy, and the remainder lacks a known reason. The V and J calls and clone size were taken over from that table, and D and trimming were inferred from the DNA. The table for this sample lists just over 2,000,000 clones; around 96% of them were counted only once. Around 1.1% of the sample belongs to the ten largest clones.

For the CD8 naive samples, CD45RO-negative cells were positively selected for CCR7, yielding a CD45RA+CCR7+ population from which TemRA cells were excluded. The donors were healthy, HIV-negative adults with no recently reported acute infections or vaccinations. Only Caucasian adults living in Nashville, Tennessee, USA were represented among the donors. Blood was collected by leukapheresis, and PBMCs were isolated by Ficoll-Histopaque density gradient centrifugation and then cryopreserved in liquid nitrogen vapor phase. Analytical flow cytometry was used to check the purity and quantity of every magnetically sorted T cell population. Each sorted fraction had its genomic DNA isolated and then quantified by UV absorbance on a Nanodrop 2000c. A distance of 20 bases separates the germline ends of V and J, which lose 5 bases and 4 bases respectively. Including cysteine and phenylalanine, the CDR3 has 16 amino acids. The sequence is cut down to CDR3 DNA, 48 bases in frame from base 1. Sequences SEHNR (CDR1) and FQNEAQ (CDR2) are obtained from the germline V gene (reference sequence).

The specimen was naive CD8+ T cells sorted from blood. The cell subset or site label corresponds to: CD45RA+CCR7+. The chain uses TRBV7-9 and TRBJ1-2; the D gene is perhaps TRBD1, on 6 matching bases. The source is a man aged 18-30 years in good health. The CDR3 reads CASSQGETQGGYGYTF. The nucleotide sequence reads as follows: TGTGCCAGCAGCCAAGGGGAAACACAGGGTGGCTATGGCTACACCTTC.